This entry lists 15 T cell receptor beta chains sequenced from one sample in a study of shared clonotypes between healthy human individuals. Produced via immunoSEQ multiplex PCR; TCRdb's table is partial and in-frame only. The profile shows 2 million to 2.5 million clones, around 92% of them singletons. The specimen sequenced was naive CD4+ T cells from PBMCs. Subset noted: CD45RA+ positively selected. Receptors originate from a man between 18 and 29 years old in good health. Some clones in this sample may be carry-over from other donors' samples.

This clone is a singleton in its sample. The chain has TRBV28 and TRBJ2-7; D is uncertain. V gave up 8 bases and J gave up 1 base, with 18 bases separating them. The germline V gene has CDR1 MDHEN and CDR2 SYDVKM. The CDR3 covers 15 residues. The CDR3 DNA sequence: TGTGCCAGCCCCCCTAGGGCGGAATCATCCTACGAGCAGTACTTC. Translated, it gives CASPPRAESSYEQYF.

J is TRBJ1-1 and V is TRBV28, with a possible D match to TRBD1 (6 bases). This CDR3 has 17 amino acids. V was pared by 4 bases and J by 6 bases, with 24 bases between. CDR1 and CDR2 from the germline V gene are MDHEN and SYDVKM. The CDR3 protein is CASSSNTLLQGKAEAFF. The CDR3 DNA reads TGTGCCAGCAGTTCCAATACTTTGCTCCAGGGGAAAGCTGAAGCTTTCTTT.

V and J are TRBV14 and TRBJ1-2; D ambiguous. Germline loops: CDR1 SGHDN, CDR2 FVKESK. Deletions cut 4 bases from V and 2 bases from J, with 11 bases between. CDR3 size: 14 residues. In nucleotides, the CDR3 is TGTGCCAGCAGCCCCCCAACAGCGAACTATGGCTACACCTTC. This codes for CASSPPTANYGYTF.

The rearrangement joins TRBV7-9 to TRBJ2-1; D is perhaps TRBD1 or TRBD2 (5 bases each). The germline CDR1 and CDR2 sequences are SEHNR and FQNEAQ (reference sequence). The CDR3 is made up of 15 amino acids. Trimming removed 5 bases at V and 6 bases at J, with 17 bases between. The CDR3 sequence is CASSAPGRESNEQFF. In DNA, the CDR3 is TGTGCCAGCAGCGCCCCGGGGCGAGAGAGCAATGAGCAGTTCTTC.

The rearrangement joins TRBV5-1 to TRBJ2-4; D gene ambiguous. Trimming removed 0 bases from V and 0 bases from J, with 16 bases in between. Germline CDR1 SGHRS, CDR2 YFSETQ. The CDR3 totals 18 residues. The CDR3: CASSLAWSQALAKNIQYF. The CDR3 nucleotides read TGCGCCAGCAGCTTGGCCTGGTCTCAGGCGCTAGCCAAAAACATTCAGTACTTC.

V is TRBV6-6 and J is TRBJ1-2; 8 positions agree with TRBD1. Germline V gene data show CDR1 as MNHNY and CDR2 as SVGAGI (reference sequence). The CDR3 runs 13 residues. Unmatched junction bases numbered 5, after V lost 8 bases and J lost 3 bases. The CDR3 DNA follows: TGTGCCAGCTCCGCGACAGGGGACTATGGCTACACCTTC. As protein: CASSATGDYGYTF.

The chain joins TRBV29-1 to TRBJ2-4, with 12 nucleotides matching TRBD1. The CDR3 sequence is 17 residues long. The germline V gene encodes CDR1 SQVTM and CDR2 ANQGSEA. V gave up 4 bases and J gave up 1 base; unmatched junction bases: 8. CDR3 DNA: TGCAGCGTTGTTGGGACAGGGGGCGTAAGGGCCAAAAACATTCAGTACTTC. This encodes CSVVGTGGVRAKNIQYF.

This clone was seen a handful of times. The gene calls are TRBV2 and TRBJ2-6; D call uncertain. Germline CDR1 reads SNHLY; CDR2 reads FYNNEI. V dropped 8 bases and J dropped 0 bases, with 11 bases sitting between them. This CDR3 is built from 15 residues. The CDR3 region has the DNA TGTGCCAGCTGCCAGGCCGTCTCTGGGGCCAACGTCCTGACTTTC. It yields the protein CASCQAVSGANVLTF.

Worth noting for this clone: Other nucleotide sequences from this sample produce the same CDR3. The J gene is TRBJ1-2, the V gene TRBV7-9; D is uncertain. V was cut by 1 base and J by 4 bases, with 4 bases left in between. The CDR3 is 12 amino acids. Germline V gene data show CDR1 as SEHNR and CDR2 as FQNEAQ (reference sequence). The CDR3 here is CASSLVSYGYTF. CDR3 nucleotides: TGTGCCAGCAGCTTAGTATCCTATGGCTACACCTTC.

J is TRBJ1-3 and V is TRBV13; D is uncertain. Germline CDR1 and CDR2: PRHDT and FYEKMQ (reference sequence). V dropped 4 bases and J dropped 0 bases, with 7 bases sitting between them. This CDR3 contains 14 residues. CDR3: CASSSGVSGNTIYF. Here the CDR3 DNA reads TGTGCCAGCAGCTCCGGAGTCTCTGGAAACACCATATATTTT.

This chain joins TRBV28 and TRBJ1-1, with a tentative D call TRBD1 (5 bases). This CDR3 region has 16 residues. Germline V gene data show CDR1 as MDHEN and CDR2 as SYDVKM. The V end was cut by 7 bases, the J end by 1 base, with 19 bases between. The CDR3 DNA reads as TGTGCCAGCATCCCCGGGGCGGCGCTAGGGAACACTGAAGCTTTCTTT. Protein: CASIPGAALGNTEAFF.

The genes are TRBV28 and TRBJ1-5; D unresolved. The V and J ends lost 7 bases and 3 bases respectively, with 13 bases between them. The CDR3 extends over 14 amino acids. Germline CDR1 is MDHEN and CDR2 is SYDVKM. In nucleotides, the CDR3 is TGTGCCAGCAAATATACAGATTACAATCAGCCCCAGCATTTT. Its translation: CASKYTDYNQPQHF. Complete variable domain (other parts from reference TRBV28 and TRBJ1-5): DVKVTQSSRYLVKRTGEKVFLECVQDMDHENMFWYRQDPGLGLRLIYFSYDVKMKEKGDIPEGYSVSREKKERFSLILESASTNQTSMYLCASKYTDYNQPQHFGDGTRLSIL.

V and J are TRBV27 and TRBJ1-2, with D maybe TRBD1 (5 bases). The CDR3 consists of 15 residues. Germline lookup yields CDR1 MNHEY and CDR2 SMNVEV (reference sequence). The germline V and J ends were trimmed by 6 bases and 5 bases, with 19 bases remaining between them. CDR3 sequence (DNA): TGTGCCAGCAGGGCCTCTAGACAGATCCCATATGGCTACACCTTC. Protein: CASRASRQIPYGYTF.

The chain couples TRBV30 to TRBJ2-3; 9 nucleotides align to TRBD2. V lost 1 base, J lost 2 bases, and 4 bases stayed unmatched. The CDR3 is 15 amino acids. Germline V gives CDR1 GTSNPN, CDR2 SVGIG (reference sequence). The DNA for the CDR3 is TGTGCCTGGAGTGATAGCGGGAGAAACACAGATACGCAGTATTTT. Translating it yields CAWSDSGRNTDTQYF.

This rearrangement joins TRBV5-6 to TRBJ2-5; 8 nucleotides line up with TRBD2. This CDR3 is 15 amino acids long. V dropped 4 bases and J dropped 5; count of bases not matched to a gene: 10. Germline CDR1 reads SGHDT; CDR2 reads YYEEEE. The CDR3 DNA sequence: TGTGCCAGCAGCCCCGGACTAGCCGGACGGGAGACCCAGTACTTC. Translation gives CASSPGLAGRETQYF.